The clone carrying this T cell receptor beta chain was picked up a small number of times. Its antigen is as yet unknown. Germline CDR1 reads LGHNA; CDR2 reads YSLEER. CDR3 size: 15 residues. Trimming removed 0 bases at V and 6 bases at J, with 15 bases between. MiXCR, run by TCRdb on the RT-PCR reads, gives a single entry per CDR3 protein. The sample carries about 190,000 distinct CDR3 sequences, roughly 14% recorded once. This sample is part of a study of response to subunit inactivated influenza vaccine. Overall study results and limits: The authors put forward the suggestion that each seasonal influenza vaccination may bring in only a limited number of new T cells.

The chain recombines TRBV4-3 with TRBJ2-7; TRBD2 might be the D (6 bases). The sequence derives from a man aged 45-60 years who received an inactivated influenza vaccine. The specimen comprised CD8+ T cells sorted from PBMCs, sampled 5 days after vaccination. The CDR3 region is CASSQEVGGLGEQYF. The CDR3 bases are TGCGCCAGCAGCCAAGAAGTGGGGGGTCTGGGCGAGCAGTACTTC.